This paragraph covers one TCR beta chain sequence. Its antigen is unknown. The sample comes from a study of cytomegalovirus exposure and HLA in healthy donors. The PCR used 60 Vbeta and 13 Jbeta primers. Measured with immunoSEQ multiplex PCR; TCRdb has only the in-frame clones, and not every one. The table records over 150,000 clones, less than 85% of them present only once. V was pared by 4 bases and J by 7 bases, with 3 bases of the junction left unmatched. The CDR3 extends over 14 amino acids. From germline, CDR1 is MNHNS and CDR2 SASEGT. Each donor's status was that of a healthy bone marrow donor. Donors showed nominal health when sampled, although they likely had unrecorded immune exposures. Findings and limits, study-wide: The study reported that TCR beta sequences accurately predicted HLA-A and HLA-B alleles in most subjects. In vitro, three CMV-associated chains proved specific for CMV antigens.

The V call is TRBV6-1, the J call TRBJ1-6, with 8 nucleotides matching TRBD1. Sequencing input: PBMCs. The TCR comes from a man between 40 and 49 years old in good health and CMV-seronegative. The CDR3 protein is CASSGTGNNSPLHF. The CDR3 bases are TGTGCCAGCAGTGGGACAGGGAACAATTCACCCCTCCACTTT.